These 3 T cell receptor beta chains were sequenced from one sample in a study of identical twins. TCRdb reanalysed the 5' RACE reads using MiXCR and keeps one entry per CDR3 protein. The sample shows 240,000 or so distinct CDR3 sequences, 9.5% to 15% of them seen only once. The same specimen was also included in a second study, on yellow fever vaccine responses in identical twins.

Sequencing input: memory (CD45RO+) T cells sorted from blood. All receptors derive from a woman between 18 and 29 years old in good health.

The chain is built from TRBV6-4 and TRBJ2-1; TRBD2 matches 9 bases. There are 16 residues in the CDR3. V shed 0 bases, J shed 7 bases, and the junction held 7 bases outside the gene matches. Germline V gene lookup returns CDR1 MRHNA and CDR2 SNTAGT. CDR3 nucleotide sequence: TGTGCCAGCAGTGACTCGACTAGCGGTGATGTGAATGAGCAGTTCTTC. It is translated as CASSDSTSGDVNEQFF.

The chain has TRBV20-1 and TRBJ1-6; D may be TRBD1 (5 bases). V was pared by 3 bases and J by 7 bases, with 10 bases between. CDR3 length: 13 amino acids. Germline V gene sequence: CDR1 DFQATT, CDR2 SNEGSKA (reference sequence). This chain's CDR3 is CSASRVGNSPLHF. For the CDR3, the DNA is TGCAGTGCTAGCAGGGTGGGAAATTCACCCCTCCACTTT.

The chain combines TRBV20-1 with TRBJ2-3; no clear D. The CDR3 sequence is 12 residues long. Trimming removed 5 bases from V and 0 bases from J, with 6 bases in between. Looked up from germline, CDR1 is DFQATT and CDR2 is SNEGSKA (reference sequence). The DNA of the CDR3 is TGCAGTGCTCCGGCTAGCACAGATACGCAGTATTTT. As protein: CSAPASTDTQYF.